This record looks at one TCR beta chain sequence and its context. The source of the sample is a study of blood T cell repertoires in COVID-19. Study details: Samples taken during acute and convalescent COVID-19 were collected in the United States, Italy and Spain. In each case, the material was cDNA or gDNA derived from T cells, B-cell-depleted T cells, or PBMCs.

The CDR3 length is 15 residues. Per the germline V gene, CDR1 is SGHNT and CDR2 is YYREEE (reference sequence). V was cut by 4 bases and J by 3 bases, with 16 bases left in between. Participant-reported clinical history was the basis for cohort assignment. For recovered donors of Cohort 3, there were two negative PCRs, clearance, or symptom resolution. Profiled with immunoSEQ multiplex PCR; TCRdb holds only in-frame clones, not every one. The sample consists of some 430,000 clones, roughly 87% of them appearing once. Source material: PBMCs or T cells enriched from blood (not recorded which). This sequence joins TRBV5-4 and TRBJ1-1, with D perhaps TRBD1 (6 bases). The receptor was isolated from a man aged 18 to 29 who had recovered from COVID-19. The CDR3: CASSTQGRVYTEAFF. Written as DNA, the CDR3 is TGTGCCAGCAGCACCCAGGGGCGTGTGTACACTGAAGCTTTCTTT. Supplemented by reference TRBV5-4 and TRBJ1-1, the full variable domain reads ETGVTQSPTHLIKTRGQQVTLRCSSQSGHNTVSWYQQALGQGPQFIFQYYREEENGRGNFPPRFSGLQFPNYSSELNVNALELDDSALYLCASSTQGRVYTEAFFGQGTRLTVV.